The 18 T cell receptor beta chains below come from one sample, sequenced in a study of CD8+ T cells in alopecia areata. The sample's treatment: oral pan-JAK inhibitor, 5-10 mg twice daily. Extracted RNA was reverse transcribed into cDNA, the sequencing template. Assay used: immunoSEQ multiplex PCR; TCRdb lists only in-frame clones, some missing. This table holds 150,000 to 250,000 clones, approximately 56% found once. Sequenced here: CD4+ T cells sorted from blood, sampled at week 4, from a patient treated with tofacitinib. Receptors originate from a human donor with alopecia areata.

This chain uses TRBV28 with TRBJ2-7; D possibly corresponds to TRBD1 (5 bases). The V end was cut by 6 bases, the J end by 4 bases, with 19 bases between. The CDR3 has 15 amino acids. The germline V gene encodes CDR1 MDHEN and CDR2 SYDVKM. CDR3 in amino acids: CASSPQGRTIYEQYF. The DNA for the CDR3 is TGTGCCAGCAGCCCCCAGGGCAGGACAATATACGAGCAGTACTTC.

This clone occurred a few times. The V gene is TRBV2, the J gene TRBJ2-5, with TRBD1 matching over 9 bases. This CDR3 comprises 15 residues. The V gene's germline CDR1 is SNHLY and CDR2 FYNNEI. V dropped 5 bases and J dropped 2; count of bases not matched to a gene: 6. The DNA of the CDR3 is TGTGCCAGCAGTTCCCCAGGACAGGGGCAAGAGACCCAGTACTTC. Its translation: CASSSPGQGQETQYF.

The genes are TRBV27 and TRBJ1-5, with D possibly being TRBD1 (5 bases). Between the trimmed V and J ends, which lost 5 bases and 4 bases, there was a span of 15 bases. The CDR3 has 15 residues. Germline V gene data show CDR1 as MNHEY and CDR2 as SMNVEV (reference sequence). The DNA of the CDR3 is TGTGCCAGCAGTGTCGAAGGACACCCTAATCAGCCCCAGCATTTT. Amino acid sequence: CASSVEGHPNQPQHF.

The V gene is TRBV7-2, the J gene TRBJ1-2; D ambiguous. Germline CDR1 is SGHTA and CDR2 is FQGNSA. The CDR3 spans 17 residues. V dropped 1 base and J dropped 4 bases, with 19 bases sitting between them. The CDR3 is CASSLVEYGRSSYGYTF. The CDR3 nucleotides are TGTGCCAGCAGCTTAGTCGAGTACGGGCGGAGCAGCTATGGCTACACCTTC.

Only a few counts were recorded for this clone. The CDR3 here is CSHLDRYYEQYF. CDR3 DNA: TGCAGCCACCTTGACCGGTACTACGAGCAGTACTTC. J is TRBJ2-7 and V is TRBV29-1; D not certain. CDR3 length equals 12 residues. Trimming removed 8 bases from V and 3 bases from J, with 14 bases in between. Germline assignment: CDR1 SQVTM and CDR2 ANQGSEA.

CDR3 nucleotide sequence: TGTGCCTGGAGCCTTAGAAGCAATCAGCCCCAGCATTTT. Translated: CAWSLRSNQPQHF. V gene TRBV30 combines with J gene TRBJ1-5; no reliable D call. Looked up from germline, CDR1 is GTSNPN and CDR2 is SVGIG (reference sequence). V was clipped by 3 bases and J by 1 base, with 7 bases between them. The CDR3 covers 13 residues.

The gene calls are TRBV5-6 and TRBJ1-5; TRBD1 might be the D (5 bases). CDR3 length: 14 residues. V lost 1 base to trimming and J lost 3 bases, with 8 bases between them. CDR1 and CDR2 from the germline V gene are SGHDT and YYEEEE. The DNA for the CDR3 is TGTGCCAGCAGCTTGAGGGGTAACAATCAGCCCCAGCATTTT. The encoded protein is CASSLRGNNQPQHF. The full variable domain, rest sourced from reference TRBV5-6 and TRBJ1-5, is DAGVTQSPTHLIKTRGQQVTLRCSPKSGHDTVSWYQQALGQGPQFIFQYYEEEERQRGNFPDRFSGHQFPNYSSELNVNALLLGDSALYLCASSLRGNNQPQHFGDGTRLSIL.

The chain employs TRBV7-9 and TRBJ2-3, with 8 bases that match TRBD1. The CDR3 spans 15 residues. V trimming: 6 bases; J trimming: 3 bases; junction bases outside the gene matches: 8. CDR1 SEHNR and CDR2 FQNEAQ come from the germline V gene (reference sequence). The CDR3 DNA reads TGTGCCAGCAGATCCGACAGGGGAAGGACAGATACGCAGTATTTT. The encoded protein is CASRSDRGRTDTQYF. Together with reference TRBV7-9 and TRBJ2-3, the CDR3 gives the full variable domain: DTGVSQNPRHKITKRGQNVTFRCDPISEHNRLYWYRQTLGQGPEFLTYFQNEAQLEKSRLLSDRFSAERPKGSFSTLEIQRTEQGDSAMYLCASRSDRGRTDTQYFGPGTRLTVL.

The chain combines TRBV7-9 with TRBJ1-4; 8 bases agree with TRBD1. The germline V gene has CDR1 SEHNR and CDR2 FQNEAQ (reference sequence). After removal of 7 bases from V and 10 bases from J, the junction contained 8 bases not matched to a gene. The CDR3 runs to 13 residues. CDR3 loop: CASKVDRAGKLFF. The CDR3 DNA sequence: TGTGCCAGCAAGGTGGACAGGGCTGGAAAACTGTTTTTT. The full variable domain, in which reference TRBV7-9 and TRBJ1-4 provide the parts outside the CDR3, is DTGVSQNPRHKITKRGQNVTFRCDPISEHNRLYWYRQTLGQGPEFLTYFQNEAQLEKSRLLSDRFSAERPKGSFSTLEIQRTEQGDSAMYLCASKVDRAGKLFFGSGTQLSVL.

Comments on this clone: In the same sample, other DNA sequences code for this CDR3. CDR3 amino acids: CSVGPGDRGNIQYF. The DNA for the CDR3 is TGCAGCGTTGGCCCCGGGGATAGGGGAAACATTCAGTACTTC. The V gene is TRBV29-1, the J gene TRBJ2-4, with D possibly called TRBD1 or TRBD2 (5 bases each). Trimming removed 4 bases from V and 6 bases from J, with 16 bases in between. The CDR3 has 14 residues. Germline V gives CDR1 SQVTM, CDR2 ANQGSEA.

The chain employs TRBV6-5 and TRBJ2-2, with D maybe TRBD2 (7 bases). The ends were cut back, 6 bases at V and 7 bases at J, with 12 bases in the middle. This CDR3 spans 13 amino acids. Germline values: CDR1 MNHEY, CDR2 SVGAGI. This CDR3 is CASSGGLVGELFF. DNA for the CDR3: TGTGCCAGCAGCGGGGGGCTGGTCGGGGAGCTGTTTTTT.

This clone has a handful of counts. The chain has TRBV28 and TRBJ2-6; TRBD1 matches at 10 bases. CDR3 length: 17 amino acids. J was trimmed by 2 bases and V by 3 bases; bases with no gene match: 4. Germline-derived CDR1 and CDR2 are MDHEN and SYDVKM. CDR3 sequence reads: CASSLRDRGPGANVLTF. The DNA for the CDR3 is TGTGCCAGCAGTTTGAGGGACAGGGGCCCTGGGGCCAACGTCCTGACTTTC.

This clone has just a few counts. V usage is TRBV15 and J usage is TRBJ2-5, with 13 bases aligning to TRBD2. Germline V gene data show CDR1 as LNHNV and CDR2 as YYDKDF (reference sequence). V shed 0 bases, J shed 3 bases, and the junction held 7 bases outside the gene matches. The CDR3 length is 18 residues. The CDR3 here is CATSRDRGLAGFKETQYF. DNA of the CDR3: TGTGCCACCAGCAGAGATAGGGGACTAGCGGGGTTTAAAGAGACCCAGTACTTC.

The V and J genes are TRBV6-5 and TRBJ1-2; D might be TRBD1 (6 bases). CDR3 length equals 14 residues. V was trimmed by 7 bases and J by 0 bases, leaving 12 bases between them. Germline-derived CDR1 and CDR2 are MNHEY and SVGAGI. The CDR3 nucleotides read TGTGCCAGCAAAGAACAGGGTTCTAACTATGGCTACACCTTC. Translation: CASKEQGSNYGYTF.

The CDR3 DNA sequence: TGTGCCAGCAGTTGGGGACAGGGTCTATACTACGAGCAGTACTTC. It specifies CASSWGQGLYYEQYF. The V call is TRBV6-5, the J call TRBJ2-7; 9 nucleotides line up with TRBD1. The CDR3 is 15 residues long. The germline gives CDR1 MNHEY, CDR2 SVGAGI. V lost 4 bases and J lost 3; bases outside the gene matches: 7.

The chain combines TRBV4-2 with TRBJ1-2; D might be TRBD1 (6 bases). The CDR3 spans 13 residues. V lost 5 bases, J lost 2 bases, and 9 bases lay in between. Germline values: CDR1 LGHNA, CDR2 YNFKEQ. CDR3 sequence: CASSSGQNYGYTF. CDR3 nucleotides: TGTGCCAGCAGCTCGGGACAAAACTATGGCTACACCTTC.

CDR3 bases: TGTGCCTGGAATCCGGGACAGGGAAATCAGCCCCAGCATTTT. Residues: CAWNPGQGNQPQHF. The chain is built from TRBV30 and TRBJ1-5; 9 bases match TRBD1. Germline CDR1 and CDR2: GTSNPN and SVGIG (reference sequence). V shed 4 bases, J shed 4 bases, and the junction held 5 bases outside the gene matches. The CDR3 extends over 14 amino acids.

This clone was observed a few times. The genes are TRBV7-6 and TRBJ1-6; TRBD1 aligns across 9 bases. This CDR3 comprises 15 residues. Germline-derived CDR1 and CDR2 are SGHVS and FNYEAQ. The junction had 4 bases not matched to a gene; V was cut back by 5 bases and J by 5 bases. CDR3 loop: CASSLRTGDNSPLHF. Here the CDR3 DNA reads TGTGCCAGCAGCCTCCGGACAGGGGATAATTCACCCCTCCACTTT.